A single sample gave rise to the 32 T cell receptor beta chains below, sequenced in a study of T cell repertoires in cytomegalovirus infection. In TCRdb, the reads were re-called with MiXCR into one record per CDR3 protein. The sample lists approximately 630,000 distinct CDR3 sequences; about 24% were seen once. Sequencing was performed on CD8+ T cells from PBMCs. The receptors derive from a human donor in good health (CMV status not recorded). Some clones in this sample may be carry-over from other donors' samples.

The chain couples TRBV20-1 to TRBJ2-5, with D perhaps matching TRBD1 or TRBD2 (6 bases each). Germline V gene lookup returns CDR1 DFQATT and CDR2 SNEGSKA (reference sequence). V was clipped by 0 bases and J by 5 bases, with 19 bases between them. CDR3 length: 16 residues. CDR3 region: CSARDHGGPTGETQYF. CDR3 in DNA: TGCAGTGCTAGAGATCACGGGGGCCCTACGGGGGAGACCCAGTACTTC.

Ten or more counts support this clonotype. The J gene is TRBJ1-1, the V gene TRBV7-6; D gene unclear. The CDR3 sequence is 13 residues long. The V end lost 1 base, the J end lost 5 bases, and 8 bases lay between the germline ends. Germline-derived CDR1 and CDR2 are SGHVS and FNYEAQ. The CDR3 sequence is CASSLGEATEAFF. The CDR3 nucleotides are TGTGCCAGCAGCTTAGGGGAAGCGACTGAAGCTTTCTTT. The complete variable domain, with remaining parts taken from reference TRBV7-6 and TRBJ1-1, reads GAGVSQSPRYKVTKRGQDVALRCDPISGHVSLYWYRQALGQGPEFLTYFNYEAQQDKSGLPNDRFSAERPEGSISTLTIQRTEQRDSAMYRCASSLGEATEAFFGQGTRLTVV.

The chain has TRBV7-9 and TRBJ1-2, with 11 bases aligning to TRBD1. CDR3 size: 15 residues. Trimming at V came to 3 bases and at J to 5 bases, leaving 5 bases not matched to a gene. Germline V gene data show CDR1 as SEHNR and CDR2 as FQNEAQ (reference sequence). The CDR3 loop reads CASSLTDRGQYGYTF. The CDR3 coding sequence is TGTGCCAGCAGCTTGACGGACAGGGGGCAATATGGCTACACCTTC.

Note on this clonotype: A much larger clone sits a single nucleotide away, making a read error possible. The CDR3 does not end in the conserved phenylalanine or tryptophan, so this is likely a read error. The V gene is TRBV12-3 or TRBV12-4, the J gene TRBJ2-4; possibly TRBD1 for D (6 bases). This CDR3 spans 13 amino acids. Trimming took off 6 bases at V and 9 bases at J, with 15 bases between the two ends. The CDR3 spells CASRGNRAPIQYY. The CDR3 coding sequence is TGTGCCAGCAGGGGGAACAGGGCCCCCATTCAGTACTAC.

This clonotype was counted a few times. The chain has TRBV6-2 or TRBV6-3 and TRBJ2-1; perhaps TRBD1 as D (6 bases). CDR1 and CDR2 from the germline V gene are MNHEY and SVGEGT. This CDR3 contains 15 residues. The germline V and J ends were trimmed by 5 bases and 0 bases, with 11 bases remaining between them. CDR3: CASSLGTPSYNEQFF. Written as DNA, the CDR3 is TGTGCCAGCAGTCTCGGGACACCCTCCTACAATGAGCAGTTCTTC.

The chain is built from TRBV9 and TRBJ1-1; no clear D gene. The V and J ends lost 3 bases and 2 bases respectively, with 11 bases between them. From germline, CDR1 is SGDLS and CDR2 YYNGEE. The CDR3 contains 14 residues. The CDR3 DNA is TGTGCCAGCAGCGCCGGGGTTTTCAACACTGAAGCTTTCTTT. Amino acid sequence: CASSAGVFNTEAFF.

This clonotype was observed at least ten times. This rearrangement joins TRBV12-3 or TRBV12-4 to TRBJ1-2, with D uncertain. This CDR3 is 13 amino acids long. V gave up 8 bases and J gave up 3 bases, with 13 bases separating them. CDR3: CASGSGGYYGYTF. CDR3 DNA: TGTGCCAGCGGGTCAGGAGGGTACTATGGCTACACCTTC.

This clonotype was seen only a few times. This rearrangement joins TRBV14 to TRBJ2-7; D remains unclear. CDR3 length: 14 residues. The germline V and J ends were trimmed by 3 bases and 3 bases, with 12 bases remaining between them. Germline V lookup: CDR1 SGHDN, CDR2 FVKESK. This chain's CDR3 is CASSHIGQNYEQYF. The CDR3 coding sequence is TGTGCCAGCAGCCATATAGGTCAGAACTACGAGCAGTACTTC.

This clonotype has only a few counts. The chain links TRBV20-1 to TRBJ2-3; D is uncertain. The length of the CDR3 is 14 residues. With 0 bases removed from V and 2 bases from J, the gap between germline ends came to 9 bases. Germline V gives CDR1 DFQATT, CDR2 SNEGSKA (reference sequence). The CDR3 region is CSARDNLYTDTQYF. The DNA of the CDR3 is TGCAGTGCTAGAGATAATCTTTACACAGATACGCAGTATTTT.

Ten or more counts support this clonotype. The V gene is TRBV20-1, the J gene TRBJ2-2, with TRBD1 matching over 8 bases. The CDR3 is 15 amino acids. Losses at the gene ends were 5 bases for V and 6 bases for J; bases not matched to a gene: 11. Germline CDR1 and CDR2: DFQATT and SNEGSKA (reference sequence). CDR3 residues: CSAPHDRGRAGELFF. The CDR3 DNA is TGCAGTGCTCCCCACGACAGGGGAAGGGCCGGGGAGCTGTTTTTT.

This chain uses TRBV6-2 or TRBV6-3 with TRBJ2-1; 12 bases fit TRBD2. The CDR3 has 17 residues. Germline assignment: CDR1 MNHEY and CDR2 SVGEGT. J was trimmed by 4 bases and V by 6 bases; bases with no gene match: 10. The DNA for the CDR3 is TGTGCCAGCAGGCACTCTAGCGGGGGGGCCGCTTACAATGAGCAGTTCTTC. This encodes CASRHSSGGAAYNEQFF.

This chain links TRBV6-2 or TRBV6-3 with TRBJ2-6; D remains unclear. Germline V gives CDR1 MNHEY, CDR2 SVGEGT. The CDR3 consists of 16 residues. Trimming pared 4 bases from V and 0 bases from J, leaving 10 bases between. CDR3 region: CASSLDSDSGANVLTF. As DNA, the CDR3 is TGTGCCAGCAGTTTGGATTCCGACTCTGGGGCCAACGTCCTGACTTTC.

This clonotype was seen at least ten times. The CDR3 region has the DNA TGTGCCAGCAGCGCCATTACAAGCTCTGGAAACACCATATATTTT. Its protein product is CASSAITSSGNTIYF. This sequence joins TRBV7-9 and TRBJ1-3; D is uncertain. V was cut by 5 bases and J by 0 bases, with 11 bases left in between. Germline loops: CDR1 SEHNR, CDR2 FQNEAQ (reference sequence). The CDR3 runs to 15 residues.

This chain joins TRBV29-1 and TRBJ2-3, with D maybe TRBD1 (7 bases). The CDR3 covers 14 residues. V dropped 4 bases and J dropped 3 bases, with 14 bases sitting between them. The germline V gene encodes CDR1 SQVTM and CDR2 ANQGSEA. The CDR3 sequence is CSVGRDSGTDTQYF. The CDR3 coding sequence is TGCAGCGTTGGGAGGGACAGTGGGACAGATACGCAGTATTTT.

This sequence joins TRBV14 and TRBJ2-7; TRBD1 might be the D (5 bases). The ends were cut back, 4 bases at V and 7 bases at J, with 17 bases in the middle. This CDR3 contains 14 residues. Looked up from germline, CDR1 is SGHDN and CDR2 is FVKESK. This chain's CDR3 is CASSPLGGAWEQYF. CDR3 bases: TGTGCCAGCAGCCCTCTGGGTGGGGCATGGGAGCAGTACTTC.

The chain joins TRBV20-1 to TRBJ1-1; D not certain. The germline V gene encodes CDR1 DFQATT and CDR2 SNEGSKA (reference sequence). V was pared by 3 bases and J by 2 bases, with 13 bases between. The CDR3 consists of 14 residues. The CDR3 sequence is CSASPRRENTEAFF. CDR3 nucleotide sequence: TGCAGTGCTAGTCCCCGACGTGAAAACACTGAAGCTTTCTTT.

The chain carries TRBV7-6 and TRBJ2-2; possibly TRBD1 for D (6 bases). The germline V gene has CDR1 SGHVS and CDR2 FNYEAQ. The V end lost 1 base, the J end lost 0 bases, and 15 bases lay between the germline ends. This CDR3 spans 18 amino acids. Written as DNA, the CDR3 is TGTGCCAGCAGCTTAGGGGGGACATCCGTGGCGAACACCGGGGAGCTGTTTTTT. This encodes CASSLGGTSVANTGELFF.

As to this clonotype: A clone one base away is much larger, so this may be a read error. The chain links TRBV7-2 to TRBJ1-5; D is uncertain. This CDR3 region has 15 residues. Germline-derived CDR1 and CDR2 are SGHTA and FQGNSA. CDR3 amino acids: CANSLIGLSNQPQHF. The DNA for the CDR3 is TGTGCCAACAGCTTAATCGGGTTGAGCAATCAGCCCCAGCATTTT.

The rearrangement joins TRBV15 to TRBJ2-3; TRBD2 aligns across 8 bases. The ends lost 0 bases at V and 0 bases at J; junction bases unmatched: 14. The CDR3 spans 20 residues. From germline, CDR1 is LNHNV and CDR2 YYDKDF (reference sequence). In nucleotides, the CDR3 is TGTGCCACCAGCAGAGAGGAGGAAGCGGGGGATCTACCTAGCACAGATACGCAGTATTTT. Amino acids: CATSREEEAGDLPSTDTQYF.

This chain uses TRBV27 with TRBJ1-1; no reliable D call. This CDR3 region has 15 residues. V lost 6 bases and J 1 base, leaving 15 bases between the germline ends. Germline CDR1 reads MNHEY; CDR2 reads SMNVEV (reference sequence). The CDR3 DNA follows: TGTGCCAGCAGCCCCTCGGTAGGCTCGAACACTGAAGCTTTCTTT. It specifies CASSPSVGSNTEAFF.

On this clonotype: Just one base apart from a much larger clone, this may be a read error. The V and J genes are TRBV7-4 and TRBJ2-4, with 7 bases aligning to TRBD1. The germline CDR1 and CDR2 sequences are SGHVT and SQSDAQ. Germline trimming cut 6 bases from V and 10 bases from J; bases unmatched to any gene: 12. The CDR3 is made up of 14 amino acids. This chain's CDR3 is CASSPRTGIRIQYF. The DNA for the CDR3 is TGTGCCAGCAGTCCTCGGACAGGTATACGAATTCAGTACTTC.

This clonotype has just one count. A read error may explain this, as a much larger clone is one base away. This rearrangement joins TRBV7-2 to TRBJ2-3; D unresolved. Looked up from germline, CDR1 is SGHTA and CDR2 is FQGNSA. This CDR3 region has 14 residues. Trimming removed 6 bases from V and 5 bases from J, with 15 bases in between. The DNA of the CDR3 is TGTGCCAGCAGAACTCCTATGGCTCTAGATACGCAGTATTTT. Amino acids: CASRTPMALDTQYF.

The V call is TRBV7-9, the J call TRBJ2-4; TRBD2 matches 7 bases. In germline, CDR1 is SEHNR, CDR2 FQNEAQ (reference sequence). The CDR3 has 16 residues. Trimming at V came to 5 bases and at J to 1 base, leaving 8 bases not matched to a gene. CDR3 nucleotides: TGTGCCAGCAGCCCAGCGGGGAACGAGGCCAAAAACATTCAGTACTTC. It encodes CASSPAGNEAKNIQYF.

The rearrangement joins TRBV7-9 to TRBJ1-5; D gene ambiguous. The CDR3 length is 14 residues. The germline gives CDR1 SEHNR, CDR2 FQNEAQ (reference sequence). V gave up 4 bases and J gave up 0 bases, with 7 bases separating them. The DNA of the CDR3 is TGTGCCAGCAGCTCCCCCCGTAGCAATCAGCCCCAGCATTTT. The encoded protein is CASSSPRSNQPQHF.

The chain employs TRBV6-5 and TRBJ1-2; 9 nucleotides align to TRBD1. The germline CDR1 and CDR2 sequences are MNHEY and SVGAGI. The CDR3 is made up of 14 amino acids. V was pared by 2 bases and J by 7 bases, with 5 bases of the junction left unmatched. The CDR3 reads CASSYLGQGRGYTF. The CDR3 DNA reads TGTGCCAGCAGTTACCTGGGACAGGGCCGTGGCTACACCTTC.

The genes are TRBV7-6 and TRBJ2-1; TRBD2 aligns across 8 bases. From germline, CDR1 is SGHVS and CDR2 FNYEAQ. The CDR3 extends over 13 amino acids. The trim removed 4 bases at V and 8 bases at J, leaving 4 bases unmatched. CDR3 coding DNA: TGTGCCAGCAGCTGGCGGGGGGTCGATGAGCAGTTCTTC. Protein sequence: CASSWRGVDEQFF.

This clonotype was counted a few times. This rearrangement joins TRBV5-1 to TRBJ1-2; 7 bases fit TRBD1. Germline V lookup: CDR1 SGHRS, CDR2 YFSETQ. This CDR3 has 17 residues. The ends lost 1 base at V and 0 bases at J; junction bases unmatched: 9. The CDR3 DNA follows: TGCGCCAGCAGCTTGTTGGCCCGGGACAGAGCTAACTATGGCTACACCTTC. Encoded protein: CASSLLARDRANYGYTF. Supplemented by reference TRBV5-1 and TRBJ1-2, the full variable domain reads KAGVTQTPRYLIKTRGQQVTLSCSPISGHRSVSWYQQTPGQGLQFLFEYFSETQRNKGNFPGRFSGRQFSNSRSEMNVSTLELGDSALYLCASSLLARDRANYGYTFGSGTRLTVV.

This clonotype was observed a few times. The rearrangement links TRBV7-8 to TRBJ2-1; TRBD1 is a possible D gene (6 bases). Germline values: CDR1 SGHVS, CDR2 FQNEAQ. V lost 5 bases to trimming and J lost 9 bases, with 20 bases between them. The length of the CDR3 is 15 residues. The CDR3 is CASSPLWGPLGEQFF. CDR3 coding DNA: TGTGCCAGCAGCCCCCTTTGGGGGCCACTGGGTGAGCAGTTCTTC.

This chain uses TRBV29-1 with TRBJ2-2; 7 positions match TRBD2. CDR3 length: 16 residues. Germline V CDR1 and CDR2: SQVTM, ANQGSEA. V gave up 7 bases and J gave up 7 bases; unmatched junction bases: 18. CDR3 sequence reads: CSANSGGGATNGELFF. In DNA form, the CDR3 reads TGCAGCGCCAACTCGGGCGGGGGAGCCACGAACGGGGAGCTGTTTTTT.

This clonotype was observed a handful of times. The CDR3: CASSFTAGRALSEQFF. The DNA for the CDR3 is TGTGCCAGCAGTTTTACCGCTGGCAGGGCTTTGAGTGAGCAGTTCTTC. This chain connects TRBV27 to TRBJ2-1; TRBD1 might be the D (5 bases). V lost 3 bases, J lost 9 bases, and 21 bases lay in between. This CDR3 contains 16 residues. The germline V gene encodes CDR1 MNHEY and CDR2 SMNVEV (reference sequence).

The chain employs TRBV5-6 and TRBJ1-4; no definite D call. The CDR3 has 16 amino acids. Germline V lookup: CDR1 SGHDT, CDR2 YYEEEE. Trimming left V 2 bases short and J 0 bases short, with 11 bases between. The CDR3 nucleotides read TGTGCCAGCAGCTTCGGATTTACAACAACTAATGAAAAACTGTTTTTT. This gives the protein CASSFGFTTTNEKLFF.

This clonotype was observed many times. The rearrangement joins TRBV7-2 to TRBJ2-5, with 7 bases lining up with TRBD2. CDR1 and CDR2 (germline): SGHTA, FQGNSA. The CDR3 length is 18 residues. Losses at the gene ends were 1 base for V and 5 bases for J; bases not matched to a gene: 16. The CDR3 bases are TGTGCCAGCAGCTTAGGATTCGCGTTTGCGGGGGAGGGGGAGACCCAGTACTTC. The encoded protein is CASSLGFAFAGEGETQYF.